The entry that follows covers one T cell receptor beta chain sequence. Antigen: not known. The V and J ends lost 4 bases and 5 bases, in that order; junction bases with no gene match: 8. This CDR3 comprises 14 residues. Germline V gene lookup returns CDR1 MGHRA and CDR2 YSYEKL. The record originates from a study of shared clonotypes between healthy human individuals. At the level of the study: Each donor's CD4 naive and CD4 memory cells filled three plates apiece, CD8 naive two, and CD8 memory one. Study-wide results and limits: Non-shared clonotypes displayed generation probabilities falling below those of clonotypes present in all four donors.

Generated by immunoSEQ multiplex PCR, the TCRdb table keeps only in-frame clones and is missing some. The table lists 2,500,000 or so clones, 80% to 95% of them singletons, with around 0.37% in the top ten. The chain carries TRBV4-1 and TRBJ2-7; TRBD2 aligns across 7 bases. Material: naive CD4+ T cells from PBMCs. Subset noted: CD45RA+ positively selected. The source of this sequence is a man younger than 35 in good health. Some clones in this sample may be carry-over from other donors' samples. This CDR3 is CASSRGLSSHEQYF. Written as DNA, the CDR3 is TGCGCCAGCAGCCGGGGACTATCATCCCACGAGCAGTACTTC.